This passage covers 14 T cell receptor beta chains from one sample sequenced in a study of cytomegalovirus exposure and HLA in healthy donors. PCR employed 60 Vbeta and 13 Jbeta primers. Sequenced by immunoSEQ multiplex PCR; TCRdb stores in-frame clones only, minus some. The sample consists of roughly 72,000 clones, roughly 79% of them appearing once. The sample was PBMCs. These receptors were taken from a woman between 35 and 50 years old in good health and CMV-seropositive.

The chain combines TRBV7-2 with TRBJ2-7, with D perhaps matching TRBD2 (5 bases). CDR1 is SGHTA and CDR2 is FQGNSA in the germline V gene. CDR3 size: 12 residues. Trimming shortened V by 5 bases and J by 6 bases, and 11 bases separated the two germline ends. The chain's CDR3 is CASSQSRAEQYF. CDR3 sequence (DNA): TGTGCCAGCAGCCAGTCGCGGGCCGAGCAGTACTTC.

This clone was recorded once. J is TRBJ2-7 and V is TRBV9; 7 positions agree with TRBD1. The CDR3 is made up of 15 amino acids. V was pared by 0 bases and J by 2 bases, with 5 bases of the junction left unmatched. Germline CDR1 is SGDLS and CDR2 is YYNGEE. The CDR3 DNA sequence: TGTGCCAGCAGCGTAGGAGGGGGCATGCCCTACGAGCAGTACTTC. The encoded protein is CASSVGGGMPYEQYF.

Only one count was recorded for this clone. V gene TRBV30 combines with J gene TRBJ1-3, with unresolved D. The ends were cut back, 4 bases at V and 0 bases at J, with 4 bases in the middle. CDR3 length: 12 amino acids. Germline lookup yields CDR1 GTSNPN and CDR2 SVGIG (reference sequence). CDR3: CAWTVSGNTIYF. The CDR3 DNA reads TGTGCCTGGACAGTCTCTGGAAACACCATATATTTT.

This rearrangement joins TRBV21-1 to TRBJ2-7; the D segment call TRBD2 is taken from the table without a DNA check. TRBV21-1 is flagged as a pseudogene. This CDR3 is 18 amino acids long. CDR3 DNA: TGTGCCAGCAGCAAAGTCAGAGGGAGCCTTCCCGTCCACCACGAGCAGTACTTC. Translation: CASSKVRGSLPVHHEQYF.

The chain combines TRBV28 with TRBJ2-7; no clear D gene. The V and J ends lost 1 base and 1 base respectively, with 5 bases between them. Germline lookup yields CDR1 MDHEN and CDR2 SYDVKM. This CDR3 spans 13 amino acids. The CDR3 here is CASSLYESYEQYF. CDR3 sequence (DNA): TGTGCCAGCAGTTTATACGAGTCCTACGAGCAGTACTTC.

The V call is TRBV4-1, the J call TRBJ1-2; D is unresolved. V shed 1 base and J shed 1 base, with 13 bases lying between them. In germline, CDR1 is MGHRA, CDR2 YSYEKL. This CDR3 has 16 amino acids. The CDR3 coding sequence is TGCGCCAGCAGCCAAGCTCAGGACGGGATTAACTATGGCTACACCTTC. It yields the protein CASSQAQDGINYGYTF.

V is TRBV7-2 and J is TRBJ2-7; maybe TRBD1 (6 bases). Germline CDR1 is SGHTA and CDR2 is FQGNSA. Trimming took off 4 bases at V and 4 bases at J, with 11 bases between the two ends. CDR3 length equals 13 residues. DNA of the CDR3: TGTGCCAGCAGCTCCCGGACAGTATACGAGCAGTACTTC. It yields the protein CASSSRTVYEQYF.

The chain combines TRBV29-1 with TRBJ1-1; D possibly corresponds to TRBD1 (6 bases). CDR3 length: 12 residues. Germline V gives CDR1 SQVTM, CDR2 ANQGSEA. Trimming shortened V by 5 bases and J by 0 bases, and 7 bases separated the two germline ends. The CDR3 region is CSVQGMNTEAFF. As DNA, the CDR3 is TGCAGCGTTCAGGGGATGAACACTGAAGCTTTCTTT.

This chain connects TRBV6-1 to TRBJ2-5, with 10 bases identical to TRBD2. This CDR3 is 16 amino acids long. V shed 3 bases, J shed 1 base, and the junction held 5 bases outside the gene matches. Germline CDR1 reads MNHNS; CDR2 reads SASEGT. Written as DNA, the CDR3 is TGTGCCAGCAGTGAGGTAGCGGGGGGCCCCCAAGAGACCCAGTACTTC. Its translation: CASSEVAGGPQETQYF.

CDR3 in DNA: TGCGCCAGCAGCTTGGGGGGACAGGAGGGAGAGACCCAGTACTTC. This translates into CASSLGGQEGETQYF. The rearrangement links TRBV5-1 to TRBJ2-5, with 8 bases that match TRBD1. Trimming cost V 0 bases and J 4 bases; bases outside gene matches: 5. CDR3 size: 15 residues. Per the germline V gene, CDR1 is SGHRS and CDR2 is YFSETQ.

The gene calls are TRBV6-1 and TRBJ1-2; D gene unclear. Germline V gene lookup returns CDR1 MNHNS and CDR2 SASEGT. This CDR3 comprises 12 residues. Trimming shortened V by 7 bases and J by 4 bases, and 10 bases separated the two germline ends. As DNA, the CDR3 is TGTGCCAGCACGGGTATCATCTATGGCTACACCTTC. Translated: CASTGIIYGYTF.

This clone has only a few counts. The CDR3 spells CASSMTGVTEAFF. CDR3 DNA: TGTGCCAGTAGTATGACAGGGGTCACTGAAGCTTTCTTT. This chain uses TRBV19 with TRBJ1-1; 8 nucleotides match TRBD1. J lost 4 bases, V lost 3 bases, and 1 base had no gene match. The CDR3 has 13 residues. The germline V gene has CDR1 LNHDA and CDR2 SQIVND (reference sequence).

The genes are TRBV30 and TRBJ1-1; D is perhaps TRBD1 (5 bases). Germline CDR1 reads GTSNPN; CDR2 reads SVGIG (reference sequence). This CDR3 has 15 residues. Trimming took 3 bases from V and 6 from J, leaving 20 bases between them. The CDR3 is CAWRTTANSGPEAFF. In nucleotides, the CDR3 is TGTGCCTGGAGGACGACAGCGAACAGTGGCCCTGAAGCTTTCTTT.

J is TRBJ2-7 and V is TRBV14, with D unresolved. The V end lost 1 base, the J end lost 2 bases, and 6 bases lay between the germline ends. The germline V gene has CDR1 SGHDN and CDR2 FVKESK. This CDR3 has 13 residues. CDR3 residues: CASSQGHPYEQYF. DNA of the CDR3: TGTGCCAGCAGCCAAGGGCACCCCTACGAGCAGTACTTC.